The next 2 T cell receptor beta chains were all read from a single sample in a study of T-cell reconstitution after alpha-beta-depleted transplantation in children. Preparation of the TCRbeta library was carried out with unique molecular identifiers. One entry per CDR3 protein, called by TCRdb with MiXCR from the PCR reads. Here the sample spans 210,000 or so distinct CDR3 sequences, around 10% being singletons. Source: PBMCs from the stem cell graft donor, taken from the stem cell graft. The receptors come from a human donor who donated a stem cell graft to a child with acute lymphoblastic leukemia.

This clonotype was detected many times. The genes are TRBV7-6 and TRBJ1-1; 8 nucleotides align to TRBD1. Germline V gene data show CDR1 as SGHVS and CDR2 as FNYEAQ. CDR3 length equals 15 residues. V lost 5 bases, J lost 4 bases, and 9 bases stayed unmatched. CDR3 region: CASSPSTGVRTEAFF. As DNA, the CDR3 is TGTGCCAGCAGCCCATCGACAGGGGTTCGCACTGAAGCTTTCTTT.

The chain carries TRBV5-1 and TRBJ1-2; 8 nucleotides align to TRBD1. The ends lost 5 bases at V and 8 bases at J; junction bases unmatched: 8. Germline loops: CDR1 SGHRS, CDR2 YFSETQ. CDR3 length: 13 residues. CDR3 amino acids: CASRQDRDRGYTF. CDR3 sequence (DNA): TGCGCCAGCAGACAGGACAGGGATCGAGGCTACACCTTC.